This T cell receptor (beta chain) was identified in a study of T cell changes during pregnancy in multiple sclerosis. V lost 3 bases to trimming and J lost 4 bases; unmatched junction nucleotides: 4. The length of the CDR3 is 15 residues. CDR1 and CDR2 (germline): LNHDA, SQIVND (reference sequence). The table came from immunoSEQ multiplex PCR; TCRdb's copy has only in-frame clones and leaves some out. The sample gives some 67,000 clones, around 90% of which show up once; 2% to 2.5% is in the top ten. The sequence came from a female donor with multiple sclerosis, enrolled in a pregnancy study. The chain has TRBV19 and TRBJ2-1, with TRBD1 matching over 9 bases. The sample here was peripheral blood, taken in the first trimester of pregnancy. The CDR3 here is CASSIAGQGYNEQFF. The CDR3 DNA follows: TGTGCCAGTAGTATTGCGGGACAGGGATACAATGAGCAGTTCTTC.